A single sample is the source of the 32 T cell receptor beta chains below, sequenced in a study of cytomegalovirus exposure and HLA in healthy donors. PCR used 60 Vbeta primers and 13 Jbeta primers. Produced via immunoSEQ multiplex PCR; TCRdb's table is partial and in-frame only. The sample totals some 51,000 clones. Sequenced sample: PBMCs. These receptors were obtained from a man between 35 and 55 years old in good health and CMV-seropositive.

The chain links TRBV5-1 to TRBJ2-3; the D gene is possibly TRBD2 (5 bases). The V end lost 7 bases, the J end lost 3 bases, and 15 bases lay between the germline ends. This CDR3 has 14 amino acids. CDR1 SGHRS and CDR2 YFSETQ come from the germline V gene. The CDR3 sequence is CASAPGSGTDTQYF. DNA of the CDR3: TGCGCCAGCGCCCCTGGGTCGGGGACAGATACGCAGTATTTT.

The rearrangement links TRBV30 to TRBJ1-3; no clear D. CDR3 length: 13 amino acids. Germline V gene data show CDR1 as GTSNPN and CDR2 as SVGIG (reference sequence). Trimming cost V 4 bases and J 3 bases, with 10 bases left between them. The CDR3 spells CAWNTVVGNTIYF. In DNA, the CDR3 is TGTGCCTGGAACACAGTCGTTGGAAACACCATATATTTT.

Worth noting for this clone: The junction and the germline gene differ at one end; a read error may be behind it. The chain uses TRBV5-1 and TRBJ2-7; perhaps TRBD1 as D (6 bases). The CDR3 is 16 amino acids. CDR1 SGHRS and CDR2 YFSETQ come from the germline V gene. DNA of the CDR3: TGCGCCAGCAGCGCCAATTCCCCAGGGGAGTCCTACGAGGAGTACTTC. Its protein product is CASSANSPGESYEEYF.

V usage is TRBV7-8 and J usage is TRBJ1-3, with D maybe TRBD1 (6 bases). The V gene's germline CDR1 is SGHVS and CDR2 FQNEAQ. This CDR3 has 15 residues. The ends were cut back, 4 bases at V and 2 bases at J, with 12 bases in the middle. The CDR3 DNA follows: TGTGCCAGCAGCTCCTATTCAGGGGCTGGAAACACCATATATTTT. Amino acid sequence: CASSSYSGAGNTIYF.

V and J are TRBV5-1 and TRBJ1-4; D is uncertain. Germline-derived CDR1 and CDR2 are SGHRS and YFSETQ. The CDR3 covers 15 residues. Between the trimmed V and J ends, which lost 0 bases and 7 bases, there was a span of 13 bases. CDR3 loop: CASSLGAGSTEKLFF. In DNA, the CDR3 is TGCGCCAGCAGCTTGGGTGCAGGATCCACTGAAAAACTGTTTTTT.

The chain combines TRBV7-8 with TRBJ2-3; no definite D call. This CDR3 comprises 12 residues. V gave up 2 bases and J gave up 5 bases, with 5 bases separating them. Germline V gene sequence: CDR1 SGHVS, CDR2 FQNEAQ. Here the CDR3 DNA reads TGTGCCAGCAGCTTATCCTTAGATACGCAGTATTTT. This codes for CASSLSLDTQYF.

The V call is TRBV10-3, the J call TRBJ2-3; 12 nucleotides match TRBD2. Germline CDR1 and CDR2: ENHRY and SYGVKD. This CDR3 contains 17 residues. Trimming cost V 10 bases and J 0 bases; bases outside gene matches: 11. CDR3 residues: CATVPSGGASSTDTQYF. As DNA, the CDR3 is TGTGCCACCGTCCCTAGCGGGGGGGCTTCTAGCACAGATACGCAGTATTTT.

The J gene is TRBJ2-5, the V gene TRBV7-9, with D perhaps matching TRBD1 (6 bases). CDR1 and CDR2 (germline): SEHNR, FQNEAQ (reference sequence). This CDR3 region has 14 residues. Trimming stripped 5 bases from V and 5 bases from J, with 15 bases between. In DNA form, the CDR3 reads TGTGCCAGCAGCAACCCCAGGGGCGGGGAGACCCAGTACTTC. Translating it yields CASSNPRGGETQYF.

V gene TRBV5-1 combines with J gene TRBJ2-2, with a weak D call TRBD2 (5 bases). CDR1 and CDR2 (germline): SGHRS, YFSETQ. V was pared by 7 bases and J by 3 bases, with 19 bases between. CDR3 length equals 16 residues. The CDR3 DNA sequence: TGCGCCAGCGAGAGTCTCGGAGGACCGGACACCGGGGAGCTGTTTTTT. Amino acid sequence: CASESLGGPDTGELFF.

The rearrangement uses TRBV9 and TRBJ2-1; 8 nucleotides match TRBD2. The CDR3 is 16 residues long. CDR1 is SGDLS, CDR2 YYNGEE, per germline. J was trimmed by 9 bases and V by 2 bases; bases with no gene match: 13. The CDR3 region is CASSVQLAERLGEQFF. As DNA, the CDR3 is TGTGCCAGCAGCGTCCAACTAGCGGAAAGGTTGGGTGAGCAGTTCTTC.

The CDR3 protein is CASSISGDGQPQHF. The CDR3 nucleotides read TGTGCCAGTAGTATTTCAGGGGATGGTCAGCCCCAGCATTTT. V is TRBV19 and J is TRBJ1-5; tentative D call: TRBD1 (6 bases). This CDR3 has 14 amino acids. V was trimmed by 3 bases and J by 6 bases, leaving 12 bases between them. CDR1 LNHDA and CDR2 SQIVND come from the germline V gene (reference sequence).

The chain carries TRBV7-9 and TRBJ2-7; TRBD2 aligns across 12 bases. CDR3 size: 14 residues. After removal of 6 bases from V and 5 bases from J, the junction contained 5 bases not matched to a gene. The germline V gene has CDR1 SEHNR and CDR2 FQNEAQ (reference sequence). The CDR3 protein is CASRRLAGEHEQYF. DNA for the CDR3: TGTGCCAGCAGAAGACTAGCGGGAGAGCACGAGCAGTACTTC.

V and J are TRBV5-1 and TRBJ2-2, with TRBD1 matching over 10 bases. In germline, CDR1 is SGHRS, CDR2 YFSETQ. The CDR3 is 15 amino acids. V trimming: 4 bases; J trimming: 3 bases; junction bases outside the gene matches: 3. CDR3 sequence: CASSPGQGDTGELFF. The CDR3 bases are TGCGCCAGCAGCCCCGGACAGGGGGACACCGGGGAGCTGTTTTTT.

V and J are TRBV5-1 and TRBJ1-5, with D possibly matching TRBD1 (6 bases). Per the germline V gene, CDR1 is SGHRS and CDR2 is YFSETQ. V was shortened by 4 bases and J by 3 bases, with 11 bases between the two germline ends. The CDR3 runs to 14 residues. As DNA, the CDR3 is TGCGCCAGCAGCCTGGACAGTATCAATCAGCCCCAGCATTTT. Its translation: CASSLDSINQPQHF.

The chain carries TRBV6-6 and TRBJ1-1; D unclear. Trimming stripped 0 bases from V and 0 bases from J, with 8 bases between. CDR3 size: 15 residues. CDR1 MNHNY and CDR2 SVGAGI come from the germline V gene (reference sequence). In DNA form, the CDR3 reads TGTGCCAGCAGTTACTCGCGGGAGATGAACACTGAAGCTTTCTTT. Translating gives CASSYSREMNTEAFF.

The J gene is TRBJ1-5, the V gene TRBV2; D gene uncertain. V gave up 4 bases and J gave up 6 bases, with 10 bases separating them. Germline lookup yields CDR1 SNHLY and CDR2 FYNNEI. The CDR3 is 13 amino acids. CDR3 in DNA: TGTGCCAGCAGTGCGGACTCCCTTCAGCCCCAGCATTTT. This gives the protein CASSADSLQPQHF.

The CDR3 reads CASTEDYSNQPQHF. As DNA, the CDR3 is TGTGCCAGCACCGAGGATTATAGCAATCAGCCCCAGCATTTT. The gene calls are TRBV6-5 and TRBJ1-5, with D uncertain. Trimming removed 7 bases at V and 0 bases at J, with 10 bases between. The CDR3 has 14 amino acids. CDR1 is MNHEY, CDR2 SVGAGI, per germline.

The J gene is TRBJ2-7, the V gene TRBV27, with 9 bases matching TRBD1. Germline CDR1 and CDR2: MNHEY and SMNVEV (reference sequence). J gave up 3 bases and V 5 bases, and 14 bases lay outside the gene matches. CDR3 length: 17 amino acids. Here the CDR3 DNA reads TGTGCCAGCAGTGACCGGACAGGGGCTAATTTAAACTACGAGCAGTACTTC. It is translated as CASSDRTGANLNYEQYF.

The rearrangement links TRBV6-1 to TRBJ2-7; no clear D gene. Germline CDR1 is MNHNS and CDR2 is SASEGT. The ends were cut back, 4 bases at V and 0 bases at J, with 13 bases in the middle. This CDR3 has 15 residues. The CDR3 nucleotides are TGTGCCAGCAGTGGAGGTACGGTGAGCTCCTACGAGCAGTACTTC. Amino acid sequence: CASSGGTVSSYEQYF.

This rearrangement joins TRBV9 to TRBJ2-3; a weak D match, TRBD2 (7 bases). Germline V gives CDR1 SGDLS, CDR2 YYNGEE. The ends were cut back, 4 bases at V and 2 bases at J, with 14 bases in the middle. The CDR3 loop spans 15 amino acids. The CDR3 DNA sequence: TGTGCCAGCAGCCCTCCGGGGGGCAACACAGATACGCAGTATTTT. This translates into CASSPPGGNTDTQYF.

The V call is TRBV5-1, the J call TRBJ2-5, with TRBD1 matching 7 bases. The ends lost 0 bases at V and 4 bases at J; junction bases unmatched: 0. The CDR3 is made up of 13 amino acids. Germline-derived CDR1 and CDR2 are SGHRS and YFSETQ. CDR3 region: CASSLGQGETQYF. CDR3 nucleotides: TGCGCCAGCAGCTTGGGACAGGGAGAGACCCAGTACTTC. The complete variable domain, with remaining parts taken from reference TRBV5-1 and TRBJ2-5, reads KAGVTQTPRYLIKTRGQQVTLSCSPISGHRSVSWYQQTPGQGLQFLFEYFSETQRNKGNFPGRFSGRQFSNSRSEMNVSTLELGDSALYLCASSLGQGETQYFGPGTRLLVL.

The chain carries TRBV6-5 and TRBJ1-1; D not certain. Looked up from germline, CDR1 is MNHEY and CDR2 is SVGAGI. The CDR3 totals 13 residues. The germline V and J ends were trimmed by 6 bases and 2 bases, with 10 bases remaining between them. CDR3: CASRKTENTEAFF. CDR3 nucleotide sequence: TGTGCCAGCAGGAAAACAGAAAACACTGAAGCTTTCTTT.

V and J are TRBV6-4 and TRBJ2-2, with 8 bases lining up with TRBD2. The ends lost 2 bases at V and 4 bases at J; junction bases unmatched: 0. From germline, CDR1 is MRHNA and CDR2 SNTAGT. The CDR3 contains 14 residues. The CDR3 DNA reads as TGTGCCAGCAGTGACGGGACTAGCACCGGGGAGCTGTTTTTT. Translating gives CASSDGTSTGELFF.

This chain joins TRBV29-1 and TRBJ2-1; 7 nucleotides agree with TRBD1. J gave up 8 bases and V 4 bases, and 2 bases lay outside the gene matches. CDR1 and CDR2 from the germline V gene are SQVTM and ANQGSEA. CDR3 length: 11 amino acids. CDR3 sequence reads: CSVGGGDEQFF. As DNA, the CDR3 is TGCAGCGTTGGAGGGGGCGATGAGCAGTTCTTC.

The V and J genes are TRBV11-3 and TRBJ2-1; the match to TRBD2 covers 7 bases. The CDR3 is 20 residues long. In germline, CDR1 is SGHNT, CDR2 YENEEA. V shed 1 base and J 8 bases; nucleotides not matched to a gene: 23. CDR3 coding DNA: TGTGCCAGCAGCTTAGGTTCCGCCGGGTCCTCCTCGGGGCGGGGGTATGAGCAGTTCTTC. Protein: CASSLGSAGSSSGRGYEQFF.

V usage is TRBV7-6 and J usage is TRBJ2-3, with D unresolved. Trimming left V 0 bases short and J 2 bases short, with 3 bases between. Per germline, CDR1 SGHVS and CDR2 FNYEAQ. The CDR3 consists of 13 residues. The CDR3, as DNA: TGTGCCAGCAGCTTAGCCAACACAGATACGCAGTATTTT. Protein product: CASSLANTDTQYF.

This sequence joins TRBV4-1 and TRBJ2-1; TRBD2 aligns across 8 bases. Germline CDR1 reads MGHRA; CDR2 reads YSYEKL. The CDR3 covers 15 residues. J was trimmed by 9 bases and V by 0 bases; bases with no gene match: 7. This chain's CDR3 is CASSQDLDGRVEQFF. The CDR3 coding sequence is TGCGCCAGCAGCCAAGATCTGGACGGGAGGGTTGAGCAGTTCTTC.

V is TRBV7-9 and J is TRBJ2-7; D may be TRBD2 (7 bases). This CDR3 contains 14 residues. Germline values: CDR1 SEHNR, CDR2 FQNEAQ (reference sequence). Trimming removed 4 bases at V and 6 bases at J, with 16 bases between. The CDR3 here is CASSSPTGRAEQYF. The CDR3 nucleotides read TGTGCCAGCAGCTCACCCACAGGGAGGGCCGAGCAGTACTTC.

This chain connects TRBV7-9 to TRBJ1-1; a weak D match, TRBD1 (5 bases). Germline assignment: CDR1 SEHNR and CDR2 FQNEAQ (reference sequence). The CDR3 covers 13 residues. The CDR3 loop reads CALAVQANTEAFF. CDR3 sequence (DNA): TGTGCTTTAGCGGTACAGGCGAACACTGAAGCTTTCTTT.

The rearrangement uses TRBV11-1 and TRBJ1-2; D possibly corresponds to TRBD1 (6 bases). This CDR3 contains 16 residues. The germline V and J ends were trimmed by 5 bases and 4 bases, with 20 bases remaining between them. Germline V CDR1 and CDR2: SGHAT, FQDESV (reference sequence). This chain's CDR3 is CASSPGDDGFLYGYTF. In DNA, the CDR3 is TGTGCCAGCAGCCCAGGGGATGACGGTTTCCTCTATGGCTACACCTTC. Full variable domain (outside the CDR3, taken from reference TRBV11-1 and TRBJ1-2): EAEVAQSPRYKITEKSQAVAFWCDPISGHATLYWYRQILGQGPELLVQFQDESVVDDSQLPKDRFSAERLKGVDSTLKIQPAELGDSAMYLCASSPGDDGFLYGYTFGSGTRLTVV.

The chain recombines TRBV7-9 with TRBJ2-3; weak D call: TRBD1 (6 bases). V shed 10 bases and J shed 10 bases, with 39 bases lying between them. Germline CDR1 SEHNR, CDR2 FQNEAQ (reference sequence). The CDR3 runs to 19 residues. In nucleotides, the CDR3 is TGTGCCACCCTGGACAGAGCCAGACCTACCTTTGGGGGCCGGAGATCGCAGTATTTT. Its protein is CATLDRARPTFGGRRSQYF.

As to this clone: The junction does not match germline at one end; this may be a read error. The V and J genes are TRBV7-7 and TRBJ2-3; weak D call: TRBD2 (6 bases). CDR1 is SSHAT, CDR2 FNYEAQ, per germline (reference sequence). CDR3 length equals 14 residues. The CDR3 protein is CASSPGLRTDTQYF. The CDR3 nucleotides are TGTGCTAGCAGCCCCGGACTACGCACAGATACGCAGTATTTT.